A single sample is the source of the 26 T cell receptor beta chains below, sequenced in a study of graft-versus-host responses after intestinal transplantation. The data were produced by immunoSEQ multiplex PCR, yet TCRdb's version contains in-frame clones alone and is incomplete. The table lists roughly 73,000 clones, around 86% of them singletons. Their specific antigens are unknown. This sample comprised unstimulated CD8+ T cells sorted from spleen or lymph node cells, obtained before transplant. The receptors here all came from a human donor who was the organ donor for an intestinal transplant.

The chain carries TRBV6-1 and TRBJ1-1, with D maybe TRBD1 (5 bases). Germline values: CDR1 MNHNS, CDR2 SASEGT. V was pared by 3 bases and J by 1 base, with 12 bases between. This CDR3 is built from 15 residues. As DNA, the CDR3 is TGTGCCAGCAGTGAGAGCCGGGGGTGGAACACTGAAGCTTTCTTT. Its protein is CASSESRGWNTEAFF.

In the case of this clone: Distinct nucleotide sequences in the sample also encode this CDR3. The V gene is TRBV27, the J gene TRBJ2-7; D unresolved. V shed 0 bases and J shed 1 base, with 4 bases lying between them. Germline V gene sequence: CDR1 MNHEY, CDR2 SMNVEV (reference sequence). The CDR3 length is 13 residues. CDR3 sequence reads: CASSLSASYEQYF. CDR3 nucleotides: TGTGCCAGCAGTTTATCGGCATCCTACGAGCAGTACTTC.

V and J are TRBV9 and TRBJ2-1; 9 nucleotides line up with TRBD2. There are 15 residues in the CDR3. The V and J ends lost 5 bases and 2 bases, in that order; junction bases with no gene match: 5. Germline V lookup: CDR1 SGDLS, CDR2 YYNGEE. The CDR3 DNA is TGTGCCAGCAGTAGCGGGGGAATTACCTACAATGAGCAGTTCTTC. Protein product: CASSSGGITYNEQFF.

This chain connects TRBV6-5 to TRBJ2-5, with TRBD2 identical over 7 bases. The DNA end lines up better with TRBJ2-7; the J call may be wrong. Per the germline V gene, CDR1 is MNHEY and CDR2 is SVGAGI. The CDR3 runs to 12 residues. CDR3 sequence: CASSWGGTEQYF. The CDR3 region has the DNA TGTGCCAGCAGTTGGGGAGGGACCGAGCAGTACTTC.

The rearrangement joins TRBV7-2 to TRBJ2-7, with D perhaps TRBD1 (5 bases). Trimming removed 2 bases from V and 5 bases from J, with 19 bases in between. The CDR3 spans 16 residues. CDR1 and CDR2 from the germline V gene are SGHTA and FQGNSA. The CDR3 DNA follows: TGTGCCAGCAGCTTATATGAAGGGGTGGGGAAAAACGAGCAGTACTTC. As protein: CASSLYEGVGKNEQYF.

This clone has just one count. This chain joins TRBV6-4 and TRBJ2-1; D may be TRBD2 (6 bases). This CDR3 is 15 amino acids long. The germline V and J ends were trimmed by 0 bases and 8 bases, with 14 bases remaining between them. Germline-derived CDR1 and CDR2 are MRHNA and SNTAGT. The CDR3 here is CASSDSMGGGDEQFF. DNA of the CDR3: TGTGCCAGCAGTGACTCGATGGGCGGAGGGGATGAGCAGTTCTTC.

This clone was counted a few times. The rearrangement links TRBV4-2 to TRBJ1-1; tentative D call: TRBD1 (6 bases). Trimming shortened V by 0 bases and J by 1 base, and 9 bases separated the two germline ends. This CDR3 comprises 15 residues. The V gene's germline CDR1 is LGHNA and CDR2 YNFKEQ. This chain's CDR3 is CASSQEQGPNTEAFF. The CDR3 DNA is TGTGCCAGCAGCCAAGAACAGGGCCCGAACACTGAAGCTTTCTTT.

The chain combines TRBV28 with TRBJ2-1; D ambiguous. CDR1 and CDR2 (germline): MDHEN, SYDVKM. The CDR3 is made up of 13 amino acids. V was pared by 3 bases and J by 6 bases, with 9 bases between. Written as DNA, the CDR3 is TGTGCCAGCAGTTTCCTAGTCACCAATGAGCAGTTCTTC. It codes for CASSFLVTNEQFF.

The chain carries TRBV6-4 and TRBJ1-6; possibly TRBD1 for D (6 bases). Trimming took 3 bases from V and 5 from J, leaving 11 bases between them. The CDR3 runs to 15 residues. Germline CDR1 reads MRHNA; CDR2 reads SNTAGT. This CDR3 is CASSEGAGDNSPLHF. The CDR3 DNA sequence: TGTGCCAGCAGTGAGGGGGCAGGGGATAATTCACCCCTCCACTTT.

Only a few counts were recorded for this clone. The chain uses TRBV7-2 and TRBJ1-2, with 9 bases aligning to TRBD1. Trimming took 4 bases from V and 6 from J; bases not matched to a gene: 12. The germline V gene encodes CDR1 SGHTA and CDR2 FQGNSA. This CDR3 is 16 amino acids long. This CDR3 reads CASSSPRTGVSHGYTF. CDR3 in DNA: TGTGCCAGCAGCTCGCCACGGACAGGGGTGTCCCATGGCTACACCTTC.

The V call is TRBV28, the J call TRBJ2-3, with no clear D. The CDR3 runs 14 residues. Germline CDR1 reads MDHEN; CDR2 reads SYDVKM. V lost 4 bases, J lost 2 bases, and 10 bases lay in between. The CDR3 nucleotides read TGTGCCAGCAGTTCCCCTCTTTTCACAGATACGCAGTATTTT. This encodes CASSSPLFTDTQYF.

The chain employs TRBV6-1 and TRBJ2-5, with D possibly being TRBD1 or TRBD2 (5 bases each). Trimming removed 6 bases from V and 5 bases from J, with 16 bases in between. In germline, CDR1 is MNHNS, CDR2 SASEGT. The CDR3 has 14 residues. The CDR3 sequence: CASSPGPEQETQYF. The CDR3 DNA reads TGTGCCAGCAGCCCGGGACCAGAACAGGAGACCCAGTACTTC.

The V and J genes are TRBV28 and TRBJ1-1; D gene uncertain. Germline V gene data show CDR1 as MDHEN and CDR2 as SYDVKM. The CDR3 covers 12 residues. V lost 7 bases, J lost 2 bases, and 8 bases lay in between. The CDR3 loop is CASTWGNTEAFF. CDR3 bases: TGTGCCAGCACCTGGGGTAACACTGAAGCTTTCTTT.

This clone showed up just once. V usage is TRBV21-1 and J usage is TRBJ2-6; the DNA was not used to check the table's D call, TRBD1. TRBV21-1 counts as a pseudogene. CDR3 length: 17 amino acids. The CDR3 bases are TGTGCCAGCAGCCCGGGACAGGGTTTTTTCTGGGCCAACGTCCTGACTTTC. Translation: CASSPGQGFFWANVLTF.

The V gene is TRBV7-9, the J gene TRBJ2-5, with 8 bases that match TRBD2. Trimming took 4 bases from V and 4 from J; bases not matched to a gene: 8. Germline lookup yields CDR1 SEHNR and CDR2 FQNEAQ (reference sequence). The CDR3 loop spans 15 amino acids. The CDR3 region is CASSSGLAWGETQYF. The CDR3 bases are TGTGCCAGCAGCTCCGGACTAGCCTGGGGAGAGACCCAGTACTTC.

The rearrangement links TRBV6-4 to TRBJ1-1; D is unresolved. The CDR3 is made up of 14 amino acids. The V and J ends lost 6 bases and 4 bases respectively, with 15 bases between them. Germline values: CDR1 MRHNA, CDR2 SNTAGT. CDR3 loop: CASRLDPWGTEAFF. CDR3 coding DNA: TGTGCCAGCAGACTAGACCCCTGGGGCACTGAAGCTTTCTTT.

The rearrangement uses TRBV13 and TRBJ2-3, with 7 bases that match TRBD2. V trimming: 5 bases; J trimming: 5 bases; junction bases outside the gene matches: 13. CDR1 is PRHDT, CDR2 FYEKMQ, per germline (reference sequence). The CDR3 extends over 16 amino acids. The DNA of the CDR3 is TGTGCCAGCAGCCCCAGAGGACTAGGGTCCGGAGATACGCAGTATTTT. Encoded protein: CASSPRGLGSGDTQYF.

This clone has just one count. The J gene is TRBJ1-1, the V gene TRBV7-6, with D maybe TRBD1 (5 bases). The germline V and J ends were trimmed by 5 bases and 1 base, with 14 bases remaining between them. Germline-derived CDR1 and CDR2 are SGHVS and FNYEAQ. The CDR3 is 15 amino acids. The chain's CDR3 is CASSLNGGQNTEAFF. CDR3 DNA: TGTGCCAGCAGCCTAAATGGCGGACAGAACACTGAAGCTTTCTTT.

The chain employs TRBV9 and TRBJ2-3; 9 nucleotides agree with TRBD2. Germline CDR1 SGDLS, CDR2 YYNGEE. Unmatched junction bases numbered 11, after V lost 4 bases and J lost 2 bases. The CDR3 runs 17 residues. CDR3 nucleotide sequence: TGTGCCAGCAGCCTCTCGGGCGGGGGGGCTTACACAGATACGCAGTATTTT. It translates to CASSLSGGGAYTDTQYF.

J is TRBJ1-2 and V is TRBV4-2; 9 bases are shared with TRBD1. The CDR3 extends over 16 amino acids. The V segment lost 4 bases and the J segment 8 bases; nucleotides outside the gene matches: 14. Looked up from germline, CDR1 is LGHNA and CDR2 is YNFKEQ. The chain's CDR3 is CASSRLRDRVIGGYTF. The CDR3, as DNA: TGTGCCAGCAGCCGACTCCGGGACAGGGTAATAGGCGGCTACACCTTC.

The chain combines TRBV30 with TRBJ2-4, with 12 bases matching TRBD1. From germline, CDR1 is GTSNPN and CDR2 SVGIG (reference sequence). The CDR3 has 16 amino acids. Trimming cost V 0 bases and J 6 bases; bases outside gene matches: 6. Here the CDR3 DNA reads TGTGCCTGGAGTGTAGGGACAGGGGGCCTAGGAAACATTCAGTACTTC. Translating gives CAWSVGTGGLGNIQYF. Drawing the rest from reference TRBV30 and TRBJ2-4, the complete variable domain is SQTIHQWPATLVQPVGSPLSLECTVEGTSNPNLYWYRQAAGRGLQLLFYSVGIGQISSEVPQNLSASRPQDRQFILSSKKLLLSDSGFYLCAWSVGTGGLGNIQYFGAGTRLSVL.

In DNA, the CDR3 is TGTGCCAGCAGGAAGCGGGGGGGCTCAACAGATACGCAGTATTTT. This gives the protein CASRKRGGSTDTQYF. V usage is TRBV21-1 and J usage is TRBJ2-3; the table calls TRBD2, which could not be checked here. TRBV21-1 is a documented pseudogene. The CDR3 contains 15 residues.

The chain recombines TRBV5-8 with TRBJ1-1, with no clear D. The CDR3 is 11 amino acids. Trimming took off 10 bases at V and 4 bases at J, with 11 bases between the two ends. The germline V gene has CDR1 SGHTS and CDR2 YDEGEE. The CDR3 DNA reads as TGTGCCGGGCGAGGGAGCACTGAAGCTTTCTTT. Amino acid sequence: CAGRGSTEAFF.

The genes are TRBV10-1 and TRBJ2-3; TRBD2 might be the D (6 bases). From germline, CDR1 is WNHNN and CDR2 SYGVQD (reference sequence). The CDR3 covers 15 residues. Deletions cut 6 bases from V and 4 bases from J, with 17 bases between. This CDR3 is CASSPGLEPPDTQYF. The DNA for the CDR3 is TGCGCCAGCAGCCCGGGACTGGAGCCTCCAGATACGCAGTATTTT.

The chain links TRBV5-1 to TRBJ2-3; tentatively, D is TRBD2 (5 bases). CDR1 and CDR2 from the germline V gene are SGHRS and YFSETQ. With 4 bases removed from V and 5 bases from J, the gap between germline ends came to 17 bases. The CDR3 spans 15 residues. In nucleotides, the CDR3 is TGCGCCAGCAGCAGGCGGGTTCACATTGGAGATACGCAGTATTTT. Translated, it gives CASSRRVHIGDTQYF.

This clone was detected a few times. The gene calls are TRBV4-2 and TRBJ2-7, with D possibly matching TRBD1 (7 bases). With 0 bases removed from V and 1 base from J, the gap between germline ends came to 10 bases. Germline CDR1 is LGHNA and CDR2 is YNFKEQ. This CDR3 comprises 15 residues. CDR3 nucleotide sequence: TGTGCCAGCAGCCAAGACAGGGGGGAATCCTACGAGCAGTACTTC. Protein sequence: CASSQDRGESYEQYF.